Listed here are 16 T cell receptor beta chains from one sample, sequenced in a study of blood T cells in healthy people across ages (dated by TCRdb to the mid-2010s). The library relied on 5' RACE. The sequencer was an Illumina HiSeq 2500. A second PCR of about 6 to 12 cycles was run with a J-beta primer mix and a sample-barcoded 5' primer. TCRdb reprocessed the public reads (quality trimming at Q25 with fastp, clone calling with MiXCR) and kept in-frame beta chains. Under each unique CDR3 protein, matching rows form one entry showing the most common genes and DNA. Here the sample has over 1,200,000 distinct CDR3 sequences; approximately 59% occur a single time. The biggest ten clones account for over 6.5% of the sample. Sequenced sample: blood. Receptors originate from a man in his late teens or twenties in good health.

The chain joins TRBV25-1 to TRBJ2-5; D is possibly TRBD2 (6 bases). Looked up from germline, CDR1 is MGHDK and CDR2 is SYGVNS. Deletions cut 3 bases from V and 3 bases from J, with 14 bases between. The length of the CDR3 is 15 residues. Written as DNA, the CDR3 is TGTGCCAGCAGTGAGATGTGGTCGGGGGAAGAGACCCAGTACTTC. As protein: CASSEMWSGEETQYF.

This chain links TRBV21-1 with TRBJ2-1; no check of the table's D call, TRBD1, against the DNA was made. TRBV21-1 corresponds to a pseudogene. The CDR3 runs to 14 residues. CDR3 DNA: TGTGCCAGCACCGGGACCCGGTCGTACAATGAGCGGTTCTTC. It encodes CASTGTRSYNERFF.

The chain carries TRBV4-3 and TRBJ1-4; D is unclear. The length of the CDR3 is 16 residues. Germline lookup yields CDR1 LGHNA and CDR2 YSLEER. V was clipped by 0 bases and J by 4 bases, with 12 bases between them. The CDR3 nucleotides read TGCGCCAGCAGCCAAGATCCTGTCACAGTTAATGAAAAACTGTTTTTT. Its translation: CASSQDPVTVNEKLFF.

The chain recombines TRBV13 with TRBJ1-1, with D unresolved. Looked up from germline, CDR1 is PRHDT and CDR2 is FYEKMQ (reference sequence). The CDR3 extends over 15 amino acids. V lost 6 bases to trimming and J lost 0 bases, with 14 bases between them. The CDR3 bases are TGTGCCAGCAGTTCATTCCGAGGGATGAACACTGAAGCTTTCTTT. Translation gives CASSSFRGMNTEAFF.

This clonotype has a handful of counts. The CDR3 is CASRRLVDTQYF. As DNA, the CDR3 is TGTGCCAGCAGGCGCCTCGTGGATACGCAGTATTTT. The chain has TRBV5-6 and TRBJ2-3; D remains ambiguous. Looked up from germline, CDR1 is SGHDT and CDR2 is YYEEEE. V was clipped by 5 bases and J by 6 bases, with 10 bases between them. The CDR3 consists of 12 residues. The full variable domain, with the rest looked up from reference TRBV5-6 and TRBJ2-3, is DAGVTQSPTHLIKTRGQQVTLRCSPKSGHDTVSWYQQALGQGPQFIFQYYEEEERQRGNFPDRFSGHQFPNYSSELNVNALLLGDSALYLCASRRLVDTQYFGPGTRLTVL.

This clonotype was counted between two and nine times. V and J are TRBV12-3 or TRBV12-4 and TRBJ1-1, with D possibly being TRBD1 (6 bases). Trimming pared 5 bases from V and 4 bases from J, leaving 17 bases between. The CDR3 is 15 amino acids. The CDR3 bases are TGTGCCAGCAGTCACCCGGGGGGGGCCTTCACTGAAGCTTTCTTT. Translation: CASSHPGGAFTEAFF.

The J gene is TRBJ1-2, the V gene TRBV27; perhaps TRBD1 as D (5 bases). Between the trimmed V and J ends, which lost 8 bases and 4 bases, there was a span of 20 bases. CDR1 and CDR2 from the germline V gene are MNHEY and SMNVEV (reference sequence). The CDR3 is 15 residues long. This CDR3 reads CASGSSQGRSYGYTF. The CDR3 nucleotides read TGTGCCAGCGGATCAAGCCAGGGACGCAGCTATGGCTACACCTTC.

J is TRBJ2-3 and V is TRBV27, with TRBD2 as a possible D gene (6 bases). V lost 5 bases to trimming and J lost 10 bases, with 19 bases between them. CDR3 length: 14 amino acids. Germline-derived CDR1 and CDR2 are MNHEY and SMNVEV (reference sequence). CDR3 coding DNA: TGTGCCAGCAGTCCAACGGCCGGGGGAGGTTCGCAGTATTTT. The encoded protein is CASSPTAGGGSQYF.

The chain is built from TRBV6-6 and TRBJ2-1; D assignment may be TRBD1 or TRBD2 (5 bases each). Between the trimmed V and J ends, which lost 2 bases and 8 bases, there was a span of 19 bases. The CDR3 contains 16 residues. Germline-derived CDR1 and CDR2 are MNHNY and SVGAGI (reference sequence). CDR3 amino acids: CASSYAGDSRGYEQFF. The CDR3 coding sequence is TGTGCCAGCAGTTACGCAGGAGACTCCCGGGGCTATGAGCAGTTCTTC.

This chain joins TRBV29-1 and TRBJ2-1, with D possibly TRBD2 on 5 matching bases. V lost 6 bases and J lost 3, with 12 bases in between. Germline lookup yields CDR1 SQVTM and CDR2 ANQGSEA. This CDR3 is 13 amino acids long. CDR3 residues: CSVREMDYNEQFF. CDR3 nucleotide sequence: TGCAGCGTGAGGGAAATGGACTACAATGAGCAGTTCTTC.

J is TRBJ2-5 and V is TRBV28, with 8 bases lining up with TRBD2. The V segment lost 0 bases and the J segment 1 base; nucleotides outside the gene matches: 1. The CDR3 sequence is 15 residues long. Germline V lookup: CDR1 MDHEN, CDR2 SYDVKM. As DNA, the CDR3 is TGTGCCAGCAGTTTATGGACTAGCGCCCAAGAGACCCAGTACTTC. It encodes CASSLWTSAQETQYF. The complete variable domain, with remaining parts taken from reference TRBV28 and TRBJ2-5, reads DVKVTQSSRYLVKRTGEKVFLECVQDMDHENMFWYRQDPGLGLRLIYFSYDVKMKEKGDIPEGYSVSREKKERFSLILESASTNQTSMYLCASSLWTSAQETQYFGPGTRLLVL.

The chain carries TRBV6-2 or TRBV6-3 and TRBJ2-7, with D tentatively TRBD1 (6 bases). CDR3 size: 16 residues. Trimming left V 2 bases short and J 2 bases short, with 16 bases between. Per germline, CDR1 MNHEY and CDR2 SVGEGT. The CDR3 region has the DNA TGTGCCAGCAGTTACGAGGGGACATCCCTGCCCTACGAGCAGTACTTC. Translation gives CASSYEGTSLPYEQYF.

This chain joins TRBV29-1 and TRBJ2-1; 10 bases agree with TRBD1. J lost 6 bases, V lost 6 bases, and 14 bases had no gene match. Germline V gene lookup returns CDR1 SQVTM and CDR2 ANQGSEA. There are 16 residues in the CDR3. The CDR3 region has the DNA TGCAGCGTCTATTCTCCGGGACAGGGGACCTGCAATGAGCAGTTCTTC. This gives the protein CSVYSPGQGTCNEQFF.

This sequence joins TRBV6-5 and TRBJ2-1, with 10 bases lining up with TRBD2. Germline V CDR1 and CDR2: MNHEY, SVGAGI. CDR3 length equals 20 residues. V lost 0 bases, J lost 0 bases, and 11 bases stayed unmatched. The CDR3 here is CASSYSILPQRGGSYNEQFF. Written as DNA, the CDR3 is TGTGCCAGCAGTTACTCGATTTTGCCCCAGCGGGGGGGCTCCTACAATGAGCAGTTCTTC.

The chain is built from TRBV11-1 and TRBJ2-5; D not certain. This CDR3 is built from 15 residues. Germline V gene sequence: CDR1 SGHAT, CDR2 FQDESV (reference sequence). V shed 2 bases and J shed 1 base, with 11 bases lying between them. This chain's CDR3 is CASSLSGSIQETQYF. DNA for the CDR3: TGTGCCAGCAGCTTATCAGGCAGCATCCAAGAGACCCAGTACTTC.

This clonotype was seen a few times. The chain has TRBV29-1 and TRBJ2-2; 8 nucleotides align to TRBD1. The CDR3 has 12 amino acids. V dropped 7 bases and J dropped 8; count of bases not matched to a gene: 6. Germline CDR1 is SQVTM and CDR2 is ANQGSEA. DNA for the CDR3: TGCAGCGCCACCGACAGGGGTGGGGAGCTGTTTTTT. Encoded protein: CSATDRGGELFF.